This T cell receptor beta chain was retrieved from a study of blood T cells in healthy people across ages. Next came a second PCR, run for roughly 6 to 11 cycles, which used a sample-barcoded 5' primer along with a J-beta primer mix. Each CDR3 protein gets one entry after TCRdb re-called the 5' RACE reads with MiXCR. The sample holds 800,000 to 1,300,000 distinct CDR3 sequences; 20% to 25% are singletons and the top ten take approximately 0.71%. CDR1 is MNHEY and CDR2 is SMNVEV in the germline V gene (reference sequence). The ends were cut back, 6 bases at V and 5 bases at J, with 14 bases in the middle. The CDR3 spans 14 residues. This clonotype came up a few times. The same data also went into a second study, on T cells of mothers and their children.

The receptor comes from a girl aged 2-15 years in good health. The V gene is TRBV27, the J gene TRBJ1-5, with TRBD1 as a possible D gene (5 bases). The specimen was blood. CDR3 bases: TGTGCCAGCAGCTTCGGGGGGATGTATCAGCCCCAGCATTTT. Its protein product is CASSFGGMYQPQHF.